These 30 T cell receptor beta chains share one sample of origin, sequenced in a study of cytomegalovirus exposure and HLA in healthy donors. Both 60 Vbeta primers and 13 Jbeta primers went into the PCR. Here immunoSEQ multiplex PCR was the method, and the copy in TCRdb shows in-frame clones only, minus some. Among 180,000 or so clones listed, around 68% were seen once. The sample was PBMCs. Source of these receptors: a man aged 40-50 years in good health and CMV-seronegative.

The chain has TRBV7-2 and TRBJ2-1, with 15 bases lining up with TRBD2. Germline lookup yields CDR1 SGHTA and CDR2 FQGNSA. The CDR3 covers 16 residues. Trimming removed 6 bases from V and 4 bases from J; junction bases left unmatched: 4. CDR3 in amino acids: CASRLGLAGGYNEQFF. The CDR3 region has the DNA TGTGCCAGCAGATTGGGACTAGCGGGAGGATACAATGAGCAGTTCTTC. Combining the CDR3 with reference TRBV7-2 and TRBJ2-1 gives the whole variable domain GAGVSQSPSNKVTEKGKDVELRCDPISGHTALYWYRQSLGQGLEFLIYFQGNSAPDKSGLPSDRFSAERTGGSVSTLTIQRTQQEDSAVYLCASRLGLAGGYNEQFFGPGTRLTVL.

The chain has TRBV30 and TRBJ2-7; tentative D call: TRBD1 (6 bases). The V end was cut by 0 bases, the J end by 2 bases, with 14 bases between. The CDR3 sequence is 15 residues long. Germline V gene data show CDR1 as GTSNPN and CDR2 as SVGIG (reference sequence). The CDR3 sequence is CAWSVHYGTTYEQYF. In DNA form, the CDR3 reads TGTGCCTGGAGTGTACATTACGGGACAACCTACGAGCAGTACTTC.

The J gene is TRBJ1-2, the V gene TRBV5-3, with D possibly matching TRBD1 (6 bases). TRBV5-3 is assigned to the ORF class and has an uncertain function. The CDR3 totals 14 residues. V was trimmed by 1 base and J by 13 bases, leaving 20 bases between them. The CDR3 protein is CARSLRRTDLLRTF. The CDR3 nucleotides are TGTGCCAGAAGCTTGAGAAGGACAGACCTTTTGCGCACCTTC.

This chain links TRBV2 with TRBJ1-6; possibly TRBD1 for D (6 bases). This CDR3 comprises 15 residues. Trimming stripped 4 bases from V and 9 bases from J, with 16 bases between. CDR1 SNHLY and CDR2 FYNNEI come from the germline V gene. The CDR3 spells CASSAVAGDGSPLHF. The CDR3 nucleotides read TGTGCCAGCAGTGCGGTGGCAGGGGATGGTTCACCCCTCCACTTT.

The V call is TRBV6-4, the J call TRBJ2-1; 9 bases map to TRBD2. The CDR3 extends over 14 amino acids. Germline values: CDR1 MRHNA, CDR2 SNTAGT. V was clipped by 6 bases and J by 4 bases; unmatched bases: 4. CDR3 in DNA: TGTGCCAGCAGACCTAGCGGGGCGTACAATGAGCAGTTCTTC. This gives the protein CASRPSGAYNEQFF.

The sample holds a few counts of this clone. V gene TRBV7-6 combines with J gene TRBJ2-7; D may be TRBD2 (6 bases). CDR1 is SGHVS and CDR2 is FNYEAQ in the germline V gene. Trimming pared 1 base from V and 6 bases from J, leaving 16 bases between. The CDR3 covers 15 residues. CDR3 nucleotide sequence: TGTGCCAGCAGCTTAGATCCCGGGACTGCGGCCGAGCAGTACTTC. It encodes CASSLDPGTAAEQYF.

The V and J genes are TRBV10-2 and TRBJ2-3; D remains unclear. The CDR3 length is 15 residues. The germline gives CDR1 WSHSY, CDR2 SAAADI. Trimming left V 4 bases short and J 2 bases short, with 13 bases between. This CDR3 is CASSVVSRNTDTQYF. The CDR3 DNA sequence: TGCGCCAGCAGTGTAGTATCGCGGAACACAGATACGCAGTATTTT.

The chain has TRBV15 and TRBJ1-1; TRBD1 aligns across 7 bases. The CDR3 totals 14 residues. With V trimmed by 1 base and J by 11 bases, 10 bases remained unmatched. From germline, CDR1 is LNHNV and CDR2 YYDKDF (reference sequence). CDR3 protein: CATSRGGGQRSAFF. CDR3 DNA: TGTGCCACCAGCAGAGGAGGGGGCCAACGATCGGCTTTCTTT.

CDR3 nucleotides: TGCGCCAGCAGCACCAGACAGGGGAGTCCGACCGAGCAGTACTTC. This sequence encodes CASSTRQGSPTEQYF. The J gene is TRBJ2-7, the V gene TRBV5-1, with TRBD1 matching 8 bases. CDR1 is SGHRS and CDR2 is YFSETQ in the germline V gene. V shed 4 bases and J 6 bases; nucleotides not matched to a gene: 12. There are 15 residues in the CDR3.

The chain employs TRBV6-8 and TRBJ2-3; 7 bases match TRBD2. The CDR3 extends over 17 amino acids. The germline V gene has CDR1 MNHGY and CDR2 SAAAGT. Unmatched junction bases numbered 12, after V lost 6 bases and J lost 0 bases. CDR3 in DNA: TGTGCCAGCAGCCCCCGACTAGCTGCGCCTAGCACAGATACGCAGTATTTT. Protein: CASSPRLAAPSTDTQYF.

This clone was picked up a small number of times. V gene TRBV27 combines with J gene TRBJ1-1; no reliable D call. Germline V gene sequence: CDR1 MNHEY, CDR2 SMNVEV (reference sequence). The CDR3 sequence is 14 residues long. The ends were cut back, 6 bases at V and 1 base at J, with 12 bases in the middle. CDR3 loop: CASRPVNRNTEAFF. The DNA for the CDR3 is TGTGCCAGCAGGCCAGTGAACCGGAACACTGAAGCTTTCTTT.

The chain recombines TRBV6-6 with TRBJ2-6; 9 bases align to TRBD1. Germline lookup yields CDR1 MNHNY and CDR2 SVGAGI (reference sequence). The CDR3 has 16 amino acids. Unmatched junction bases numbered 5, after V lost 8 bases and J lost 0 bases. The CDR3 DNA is TGTGCCAGCGTGGACAGGGGCCTCTCTGGGGCCAACGTCCTGACTTTC. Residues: CASVDRGLSGANVLTF.

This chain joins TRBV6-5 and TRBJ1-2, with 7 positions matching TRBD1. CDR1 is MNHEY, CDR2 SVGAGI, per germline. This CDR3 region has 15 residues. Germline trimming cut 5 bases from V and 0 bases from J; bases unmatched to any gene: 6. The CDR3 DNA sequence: TGTGCCAGCAGTAGAATGACAGGGTCTAACTATGGCTACACCTTC. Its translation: CASSRMTGSNYGYTF.

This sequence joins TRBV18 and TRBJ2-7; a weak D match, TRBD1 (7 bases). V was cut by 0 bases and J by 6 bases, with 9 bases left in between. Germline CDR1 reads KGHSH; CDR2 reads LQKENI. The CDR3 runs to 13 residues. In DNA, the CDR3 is TGTGCCAGCTCACCACCTCAGGGGGGCGAGCAGTACTTC. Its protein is CASSPPQGGEQYF.

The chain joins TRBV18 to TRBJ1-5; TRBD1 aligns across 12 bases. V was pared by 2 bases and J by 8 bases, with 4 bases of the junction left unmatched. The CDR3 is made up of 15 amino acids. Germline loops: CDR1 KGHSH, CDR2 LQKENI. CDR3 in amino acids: CASSPGTGGSEPQHF. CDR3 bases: TGTGCCAGCTCACCAGGGACAGGGGGCTCTGAGCCCCAGCATTTT.

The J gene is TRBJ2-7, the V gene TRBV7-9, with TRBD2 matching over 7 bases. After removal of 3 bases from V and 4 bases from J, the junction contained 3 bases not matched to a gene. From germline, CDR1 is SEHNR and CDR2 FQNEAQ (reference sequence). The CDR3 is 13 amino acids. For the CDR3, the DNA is TGTGCCAGCAGCTTTCAGGGAGGGTACGAGCAGTACTTC. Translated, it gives CASSFQGGYEQYF.

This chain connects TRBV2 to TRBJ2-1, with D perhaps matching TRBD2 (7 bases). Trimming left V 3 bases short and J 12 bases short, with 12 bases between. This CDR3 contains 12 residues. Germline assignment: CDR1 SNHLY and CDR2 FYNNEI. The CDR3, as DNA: TGTGCCAGCAGTGAGGGGGGGGCGAGGCAGTTCTTC. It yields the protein CASSEGGARQFF.

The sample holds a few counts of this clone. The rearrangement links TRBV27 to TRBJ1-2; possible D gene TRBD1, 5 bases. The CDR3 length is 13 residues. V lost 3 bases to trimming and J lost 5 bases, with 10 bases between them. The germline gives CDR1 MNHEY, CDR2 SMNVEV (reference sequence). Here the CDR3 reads CASSLGGWYGYTF. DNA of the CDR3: TGTGCCAGCAGTTTGGGGGGGTGGTATGGCTACACCTTC.

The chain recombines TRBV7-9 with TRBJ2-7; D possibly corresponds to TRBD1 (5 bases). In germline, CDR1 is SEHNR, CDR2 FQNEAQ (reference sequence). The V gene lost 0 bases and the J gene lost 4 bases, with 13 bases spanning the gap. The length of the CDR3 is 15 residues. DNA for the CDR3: TGTGCCAGCAGCTTAGCGGAAGGGGCTTTTTACGAGCAGTACTTC. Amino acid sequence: CASSLAEGAFYEQYF.

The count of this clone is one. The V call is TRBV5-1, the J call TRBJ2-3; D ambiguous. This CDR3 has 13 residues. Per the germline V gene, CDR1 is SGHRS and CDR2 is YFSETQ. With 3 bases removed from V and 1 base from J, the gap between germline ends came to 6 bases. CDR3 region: CASSSHGTDTQYF. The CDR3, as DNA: TGCGCCAGCAGCTCACACGGCACAGATACGCAGTATTTT.

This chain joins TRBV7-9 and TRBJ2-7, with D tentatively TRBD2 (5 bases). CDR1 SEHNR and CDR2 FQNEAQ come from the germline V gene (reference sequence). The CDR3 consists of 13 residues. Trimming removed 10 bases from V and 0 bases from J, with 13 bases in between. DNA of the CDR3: TGTGCCACGAAACCGGGATCCTCCTACGAGCAGTACTTC. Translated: CATKPGSSYEQYF.

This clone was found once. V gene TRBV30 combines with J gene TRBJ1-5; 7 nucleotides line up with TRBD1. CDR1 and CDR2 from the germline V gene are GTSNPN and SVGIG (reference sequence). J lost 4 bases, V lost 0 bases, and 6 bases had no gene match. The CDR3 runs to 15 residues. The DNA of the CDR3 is TGTGCCTGGAGTGTAGAGGGACAGAGAAATCAGCCCCAGCATTTT. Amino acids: CAWSVEGQRNQPQHF.

The CDR3 sequence is CASIMGTGRGTEAFF. In DNA, the CDR3 is TGTGCCAGTATCATGGGTACAGGAAGAGGCACTGAAGCTTTCTTT. The chain uses TRBV19 and TRBJ1-1; tentatively, D is TRBD1 (5 bases). The germline V gene has CDR1 LNHDA and CDR2 SQIVND (reference sequence). The CDR3 totals 15 residues. Deletions cut 7 bases from V and 4 bases from J, with 19 bases between.

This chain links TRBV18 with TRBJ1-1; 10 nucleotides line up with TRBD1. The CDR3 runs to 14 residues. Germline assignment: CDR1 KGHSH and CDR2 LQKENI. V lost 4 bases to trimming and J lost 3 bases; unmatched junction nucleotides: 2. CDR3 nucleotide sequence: TGTGCCAGCTCACTGGGGACAGGGGACACTGAAGCTTTCTTT. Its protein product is CASSLGTGDTEAFF. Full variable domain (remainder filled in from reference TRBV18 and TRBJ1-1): NAGVMQNPRHLVRRRGQEARLRCSPMKGHSHVYWYRQLPEEGLKFMVYLQKENIIDESGMPKERFSAEFPKEGPSILRIQQVVRGDSAAYFCASSLGTGDTEAFFGQGTRLTVV.

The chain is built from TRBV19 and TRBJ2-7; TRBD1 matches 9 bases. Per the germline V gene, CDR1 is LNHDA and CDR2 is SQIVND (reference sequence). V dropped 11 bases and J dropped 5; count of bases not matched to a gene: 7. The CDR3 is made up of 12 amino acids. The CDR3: CASTGGEHEQYF. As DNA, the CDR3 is TGTGCCTCTACAGGGGGCGAACACGAGCAGTACTTC.

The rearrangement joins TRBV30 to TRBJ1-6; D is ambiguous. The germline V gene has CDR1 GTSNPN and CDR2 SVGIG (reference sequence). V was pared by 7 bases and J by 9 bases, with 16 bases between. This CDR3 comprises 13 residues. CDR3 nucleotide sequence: TGTGCCTTCACGCCGCGGATCGGTTCACCCCTCCACTTT. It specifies CAFTPRIGSPLHF.

The CDR3 bases are TGTGCCAGCACCCGTAGCGCTGAGGGCGATGAGCAGTTCTTC. Protein: CASTRSAEGDEQFF. The rearrangement uses TRBV9 and TRBJ2-1; D possibly corresponds to TRBD2 (5 bases). The CDR3 totals 14 residues. The germline CDR1 and CDR2 sequences are SGDLS and YYNGEE. V was clipped by 6 bases and J by 8 bases, with 18 bases between them.

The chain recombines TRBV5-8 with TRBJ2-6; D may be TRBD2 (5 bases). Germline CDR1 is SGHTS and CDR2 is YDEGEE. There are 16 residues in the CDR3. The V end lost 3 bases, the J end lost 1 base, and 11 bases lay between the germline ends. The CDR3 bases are TGTGCCAGCAGCTCCTTTCGGGGTTCTGGGGCCAACGTCCTGACTTTC. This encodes CASSSFRGSGANVLTF.

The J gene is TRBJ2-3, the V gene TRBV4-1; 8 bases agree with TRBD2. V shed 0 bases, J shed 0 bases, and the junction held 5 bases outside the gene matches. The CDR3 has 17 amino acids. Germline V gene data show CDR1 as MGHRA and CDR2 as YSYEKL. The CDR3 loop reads CASSQEAAGGSTDTQYF. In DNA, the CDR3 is TGCGCCAGCAGCCAAGAAGCGGCGGGGGGTAGCACAGATACGCAGTATTTT.

DNA for the CDR3: TGTGCCAGCAGTACAGGGGGCTGGGAGACCCAGTACTTC. Amino acids: CASSTGGWETQYF. The chain uses TRBV6-5 and TRBJ2-5; 9 nucleotides match TRBD1. Germline CDR1 reads MNHEY; CDR2 reads SVGAGI. J was trimmed by 5 bases and V by 5 bases; bases with no gene match: 3. The CDR3 runs 13 residues.